This record concerns one TCR beta chain sequence. Its antigen is unidentified. CDR3 length: 14 residues. Trimming removed 6 bases from V and 5 bases from J, with 15 bases in between. Germline loops: CDR1 MDHEN, CDR2 SYDVKM. Study donors comprised healthy, HIV-negative adults devoid of recent acute infection or vaccination. The data originate from a study of shared clonotypes between healthy human individuals. Across the whole study: Per donor, CD8 memory used one plate, CD8 naive used two, CD4 memory used three and CD4 naive used three. Study observations and caveats: About 5% of naive CD4 clonotypes were shared across a few donors.

DNA at around 200 ng, some 31,000 T cell genomes, went into sorted-subset replicate PCRs. Produced via immunoSEQ multiplex PCR; TCRdb's table is partial and in-frame only. The table shows millions of clones, with 90% to 95% occurring only once. The sample consisted of naive CD4+ T cells sorted from blood. Subset specified: CD45RA+ positively selected. The chain links TRBV28 to TRBJ2-3; TRBD1 or TRBD2 may be the D gene (5 bases each). The source of this sequence is a man aged 18 to 30 in good health. The CDR3 sequence: CASSTGPPKDTQYF. DNA for the CDR3: TGTGCCAGCAGCACGGGACCACCTAAAGATACGCAGTATTTT.